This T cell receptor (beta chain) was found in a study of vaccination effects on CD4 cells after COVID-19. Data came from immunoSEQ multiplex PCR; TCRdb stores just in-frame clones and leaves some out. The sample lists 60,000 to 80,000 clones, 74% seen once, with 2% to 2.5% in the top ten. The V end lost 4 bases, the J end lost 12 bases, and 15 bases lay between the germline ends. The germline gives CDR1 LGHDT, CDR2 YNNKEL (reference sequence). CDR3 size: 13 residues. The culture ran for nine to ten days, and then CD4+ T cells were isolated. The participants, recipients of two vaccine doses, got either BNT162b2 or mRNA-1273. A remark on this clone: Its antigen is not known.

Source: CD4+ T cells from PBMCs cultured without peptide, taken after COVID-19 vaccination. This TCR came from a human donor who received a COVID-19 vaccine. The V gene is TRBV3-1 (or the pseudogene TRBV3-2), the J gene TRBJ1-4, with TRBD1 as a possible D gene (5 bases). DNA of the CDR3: TGTGCCAGCAGCCCCCGGGGGGGGTTTGAACTGTTTTTT. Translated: CASSPRGGFELFF.